The clone carrying this T cell receptor beta chain has more than one count but fewer than ten. This sample is drawn from a study of T-cell reconstitution after alpha-beta-depleted transplantation in children. V lost 6 bases, J lost 5 bases, and 11 bases lay in between. The CDR3 contains 13 residues. Germline V gives CDR1 MNHNS, CDR2 SASEGT. Unique molecular identifiers tagged the TCRbeta library. Via MiXCR, TCRdb re-called the PCR reads, giving one row per CDR3 protein. The sample records about 540,000 distinct CDR3 sequences, 15% to 20% being singletons. The origin of this receptor is a human donor who donated a stem cell graft to a child with acute lymphoblastic leukemia. This chain uses TRBV6-1 with TRBJ1-5; D not certain. This specimen consisted of PBMCs from the stem cell graft donor, obtained from the stem cell graft. The CDR3 protein is CASRILPDQPQHF. The CDR3 DNA is TGTGCCAGCAGGATACTTCCCGATCAGCCCCAGCATTTT.